The text below deals with one TCR beta chain. This clone is medium-sized (0.01 to 0.1%) in terms of sample share. This receptor's antigen is unknown. Here, both gene names and germline sequences come from the mouse. The read ends 1 residue shy of where the CDR3 ends; the end is completed using the germline J gene. The data derive from a study of tissue T cells after allogeneic stem cell transplantation (dated by TCRdb to the early 2020s). Study-wide context: The study profiled TCR beta repertoires in many tissues obtained from research autopsies of patients with and without GVHD, and also in mouse models of GVHD. The human arm was a prospective observational study without blinding or randomization.

The paper as a whole reports these results and caveats: Which tissue TCRs were alloreactive or antigen-specific was not determined in the study, and some clones might have been persisting host cells. Within patients, how anatomically similar the tissues were was a key factor in shaping TCR repertoire composition, regardless of disease or transplant status. Only a few T cell clones appeared in more than one patient, yet motif-based clustering showed tissue-specific repertoire signatures that were shared between patients. In both patients and mice, T cells from blood and spleen covered only a limited part of the TCR repertoire found in tissues. A small and clinically heterogeneous patient cohort was studied, and sampling depth was acknowledged as a limitation.

CDR3 length: 12 amino acids, cysteine to phenylalanine. The CDR3 was read in part: 33 bases, with the frame set at base 1. CDR1 and CDR2 (NSHNY, SYGAGN) derive from the germline V gene. V is reduced by 1 base and J by 1 base, leaving a spacing of 3 bases between them. The method behind the library was the immunoSEQ multiplex PCR assay. TCRbeta CDR3 sequencing was done by Adaptive Biotechnologies at survey depth, reporting CDR3 sequences, V/J genes, productive frequency and template counts. Amplification of TCR beta CDR3 regions started from genomic DNA instead of RNA. The authors' pipeline ran thus. Jensen-Shannon divergence served to quantify pairwise repertoire overlap between tissues, with 0 meaning identical and 1 meaning complete divergence. Tissues were clustered by single-linkage agglomerative hierarchical clustering of pairwise JSD values, and the clustering results were displayed as dendrograms. All patient samples were analyzed with GLIPH2 using simulation_depth 1000, kmer_min_depth 3 and cdr3_length_cutoff 8, and only groups containing more than two unique CDR3s were kept. A standardized tissue-overlap score was generated by extrapolating Jaccard GLIPH-group overlap across patients to a standard repertoire size of 1000 clones. To look at how diversity was associated with clinical or experimental variables, linear mixed-effect models were used, with tissue treated as a fixed effect and individual treated as a random effect. Drawn from immuneACCESS, this table holds only the in-frame rearrangements with V and J called that TCRdb kept. Clones are partly lost; checked studies trace under half to an unresolved V gene and leave the rest unexplained. That table gives V, J and clone size, and the DNA gave D and trimming. This sample has 5,800 or so clones in its table, and 45% to 50% of those were observed once. The top ten clonotypes cover approximately 14% of the sample.

The time point label of this sample denotes: mouse harvest day 14 after allogeneic transplant. Mouse grafts combined 10^7 T-cell-depleted bone marrow cells with 10^6 splenic CD5+ T cells, given via tail vein injection. To model GVHD in mice, a major MHC-mismatch B6 (H2b) into BALB/c (H2d) model was used, and tissues were profiled at day 7 or 14. Mouse tissues and retro-orbital blood were harvested on day 7 or 14 post-transplant using separate sterile tools per animal; livers were flushed beforehand. Before genomic DNA isolation with the DNeasy Blood & Tissue Kit, mouse tissues were minced using razor blades in buffered saline.

Sequencing was performed on gut tissue. The chain is made from TRBV13-1 and TRBJ2-7, with the D gene not clear enough to name. This clonotype was obtained from a female BALB/c mouse given C57BL/6 T cells with graft-versus-host disease after an allogeneic hematopoietic cell transplant. The CDR3 loop reads CASSDSSYEQYF. The CDR3 bases that were read are TGTGCCAGCAGTGATAGTTCCTATGAACAGTAC.